One sample yielded the 3 T cell receptor beta chains listed below, sequenced in a study of blood T cell repertoires in COVID-19. Method: immunoSEQ multiplex PCR; TCRdb's copy keeps in-frame clones and lacks some. The profile shows under 300,000 clones, approximately 86% of them singletons. Sequenced input: PBMCs or T cells enriched from blood (not recorded which). Receptor source: a woman aged 25 to 39 with acute COVID-19.

This chain uses TRBV14 with TRBJ1-2; a possible D gene is TRBD1 (5 bases). There are 15 residues in the CDR3. The V gene's germline CDR1 is SGHDN and CDR2 FVKESK. V was pared by 1 base and J by 7 bases, with 16 bases between. CDR3 sequence: CASSQGQGTLGGYTF. As DNA, the CDR3 is TGTGCCAGCAGCCAAGGGCAGGGAACTCTTGGTGGCTACACCTTC.

This clone was seen only once. This sequence joins TRBV5-8 and TRBJ1-1; D is possibly TRBD1 (6 bases). The CDR3 sequence is 14 residues long. V was pared by 2 bases and J by 5 bases, with 13 bases between. Per germline, CDR1 SGHTS and CDR2 YDEGEE. The CDR3 reads CASSFRQVQTEAFF. For the CDR3, the DNA is TGTGCCAGCAGCTTTAGACAGGTGCAGACTGAAGCTTTCTTT.

The sample holds one count of this clone. The V and J genes are TRBV28 and TRBJ2-4, with TRBD2 identical over 11 bases. The CDR3 has 16 residues. Germline-derived CDR1 and CDR2 are MDHEN and SYDVKM. J lost 7 bases, V lost 4 bases, and 9 bases had no gene match. The CDR3, as DNA: TGTGCCAGCAGTTGGCTAGCGGGGGGCTTCAGTAACATTCAGTACTTC. It translates to CASSWLAGGFSNIQYF.